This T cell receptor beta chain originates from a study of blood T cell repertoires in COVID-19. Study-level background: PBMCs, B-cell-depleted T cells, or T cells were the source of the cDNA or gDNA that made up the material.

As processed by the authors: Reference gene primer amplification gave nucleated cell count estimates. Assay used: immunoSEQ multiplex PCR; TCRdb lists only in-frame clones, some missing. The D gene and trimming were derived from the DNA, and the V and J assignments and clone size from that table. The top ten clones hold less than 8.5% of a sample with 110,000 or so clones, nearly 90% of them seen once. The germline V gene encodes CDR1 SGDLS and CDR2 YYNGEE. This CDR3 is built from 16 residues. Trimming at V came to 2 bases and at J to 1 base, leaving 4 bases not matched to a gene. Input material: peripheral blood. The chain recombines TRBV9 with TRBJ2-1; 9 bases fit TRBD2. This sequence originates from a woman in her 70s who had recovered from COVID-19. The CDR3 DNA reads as TGTGCCAGCAGCGTCGGACTAGCGCTTTCCTACAATGAGCAGTTCTTC. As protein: CASSVGLALSYNEQFF.